The 26 T cell receptor beta chains listed next were all sequenced from one sample in a study of cytomegalovirus exposure and HLA in healthy donors (TCRdb year 2017). Library creation used the immunoSEQ multiplex PCR assay. TCRdb took over this immuneACCESS table, retaining in-frame rearrangements with V and J assigned. Such tables are incomplete; in checked studies, under half of the missing clones stem from an unresolved V gene, and the remainder is unexplained. This sample has about 220,000 clones in its table, and approximately 80% of those were observed once. The biggest ten clones account for more than 12% of the sample. The sequenced sample was PBMCs. Receptors originate from a woman in her 30s in good health and CMV-seropositive.

This sequence joins TRBV27 and TRBJ2-5; D is possibly TRBD1 or TRBD2 (5 bases each). Between the trimmed V and J ends, which lost 5 bases and 2 bases, there was a span of 12 bases. The CDR3 spans 14 residues. Germline CDR1 and CDR2: MNHEY and SMNVEV (reference sequence). The CDR3 spells CASSVHRTQETQYF. The CDR3 DNA follows: TGTGCCAGCAGTGTTCACAGGACTCAAGAGACCCAGTACTTC.

The J gene is TRBJ2-7, the V gene TRBV4-2; 11 nucleotides align to TRBD2. The ends lost 1 base at V and 6 bases at J; junction bases unmatched: 8. This CDR3 is built from 16 residues. The germline CDR1 and CDR2 sequences are LGHNA and YNFKEQ. The CDR3 loop reads CASSQVAGGGFGEQYF. CDR3 coding DNA: TGTGCCAGCAGCCAAGTAGCGGGAGGGGGGTTCGGCGAGCAGTACTTC.

The V gene is TRBV6-4, the J gene TRBJ2-1; 11 nucleotides match TRBD2. V lost 2 bases, J lost 6 bases, and 3 bases stayed unmatched. The CDR3 is 15 residues long. CDR1 MRHNA and CDR2 SNTAGT come from the germline V gene. The CDR3 sequence is CASSDRLAGSNEQFF. The CDR3 DNA reads TGTGCCAGCAGTGACAGACTAGCGGGGAGCAATGAGCAGTTCTTC.

Written as DNA, the CDR3 is TGTGCCAGCAGTGCATCTGGGGACATTCAGTACTTC. It is translated as CASSASGDIQYF. The chain uses TRBV6-1 and TRBJ2-4; D uncertain. Trimming cost V 4 bases and J 8 bases, with 9 bases left between them. The germline V gene has CDR1 MNHNS and CDR2 SASEGT. The CDR3 is 12 amino acids.

The rearrangement links TRBV2 to TRBJ2-1; D is uncertain. The CDR3 is 13 amino acids. Germline CDR1 reads SNHLY; CDR2 reads FYNNEI. Trimming took 3 bases from V and 7 from J, leaving 10 bases between them. CDR3 protein: CASSEVGRNEQFF. CDR3 sequence (DNA): TGTGCCAGCAGTGAGGTAGGGCGGAATGAGCAGTTCTTC.

The chain carries TRBV14 and TRBJ2-7, with 10 nucleotides matching TRBD2. V lost 3 bases and J lost 2; bases outside the gene matches: 7. Germline-derived CDR1 and CDR2 are SGHDN and FVKESK. This CDR3 is 16 amino acids long. CDR3 in DNA: TGTGCCAGCAGCCATGCCGGGACTAGCGTAACCTACGAGCAGTACTTC. It yields the protein CASSHAGTSVTYEQYF. Using reference TRBV14 and TRBJ2-7 for the parts outside the CDR3, the full variable domain is EAGVTQFPSHSVIEKGQTVTLRCDPISGHDNLYWYRRVMGKEIKFLLHFVKESKQDESGMPNNRFLAERTGGTYSTLKVQPAELEDSGVYFCASSHAGTSVTYEQYFGPGTRLTVT.

The chain carries TRBV2 and TRBJ2-2; 10 bases align to TRBD1. This CDR3 is built from 15 residues. Losses at the gene ends were 6 bases for V and 6 bases for J; bases not matched to a gene: 7. Looked up from germline, CDR1 is SNHLY and CDR2 is FYNNEI. The CDR3 sequence is CASRASTGGPGELFF. The CDR3 DNA reads TGTGCCAGCAGGGCCTCGACAGGGGGCCCCGGGGAGCTGTTTTTT.

V usage is TRBV20-1 and J usage is TRBJ2-1; no clear D gene. Germline V gives CDR1 DFQATT, CDR2 SNEGSKA (reference sequence). V lost 3 bases, J lost 6 bases, and 6 bases lay in between. The CDR3 runs 11 residues. CDR3 DNA sequence: TGCAGTGCTAGCCGCTCCAATGAGCAGTTCTTC. The encoded protein is CSASRSNEQFF.

The rearrangement links TRBV25-1 to TRBJ1-1, with D perhaps TRBD1 (6 bases). The CDR3 consists of 16 residues. Per the germline V gene, CDR1 is MGHDK and CDR2 is SYGVNS. V lost 2 bases, J lost 4 bases, and 17 bases lay in between. DNA of the CDR3: TGTGCCAGCAGTGAACACATGGCGACAGGAACCACTGAAGCTTTCTTT. Translating it yields CASSEHMATGTTEAFF. Complete variable domain (other parts from reference TRBV25-1 and TRBJ1-1): EADIYQTPRYLVIGTGKKITLECSQTMGHDKMYWYQQDPGMELHLIHYSYGVNSTEKGDLSSESTVSRIRTEHFPLTLESARPSHTSQYLCASSEHMATGTTEAFFGQGTRLTVV.

V usage is TRBV5-1 and J usage is TRBJ2-2; no firm D call. Trimming stripped 1 base from V and 0 bases from J, with 4 bases between. This CDR3 is built from 14 residues. Germline assignment: CDR1 SGHRS and CDR2 YFSETQ. The CDR3 nucleotides read TGCGCCAGCAGCTTGATGGCGAACACCGGGGAGCTGTTTTTT. Residues: CASSLMANTGELFF.

V and J are TRBV4-1 and TRBJ2-7, with 8 positions matching TRBD2. The germline gives CDR1 MGHRA, CDR2 YSYEKL. CDR3 length: 15 amino acids. The V and J ends lost 2 bases and 1 base, in that order; junction bases with no gene match: 4. The CDR3 DNA is TGCGCCAGCAGCCAACGCGGGGGGTTTTCCTACGAGCAGTACTTC. Protein product: CASSQRGGFSYEQYF.

The gene calls are TRBV10-3 and TRBJ2-7; 8 bases agree with TRBD1. Germline-derived CDR1 and CDR2 are ENHRY and SYGVKD. CDR3 length: 12 amino acids. J lost 2 bases, V lost 11 bases, and 5 bases had no gene match. The CDR3, as DNA: TGTGCCTCAGGACAGGGACCCTACGAGCAGTACTTC. Its translation: CASGQGPYEQYF.

This sequence joins TRBV29-1 and TRBJ2-1, with D perhaps matching TRBD1 or TRBD2 (6 bases each). CDR1 is SQVTM and CDR2 is ANQGSEA in the germline V gene. The V gene lost 5 bases and the J gene lost 9 bases, with 20 bases spanning the gap. The CDR3 consists of 14 residues. DNA of the CDR3: TGCAGCGTTCTAGTGGGGGCTAGCGTTGGTGAGCAGTTCTTC. Its translation: CSVLVGASVGEQFF.

V usage is TRBV19 and J usage is TRBJ2-7; 11 bases line up with TRBD1. There are 14 residues in the CDR3. The junction had 4 bases not matched to a gene; V was cut back by 6 bases and J by 3 bases. The germline gives CDR1 LNHDA, CDR2 SQIVND (reference sequence). The CDR3, as DNA: TGTGCCAGTAGCCCGGGACAGGGGGACTACGAGCAGTACTTC. Protein product: CASSPGQGDYEQYF. The variable domain in full, completed from reference TRBV19 and TRBJ2-7, reads DGGITQSPKYLFRKEGQNVTLSCEQNLNHDAMYWYRQDPGQGLRLIYYSQIVNDFQKGDIAEGYSVSREKKESFPLTVTSAQKNPTAFYLCASSPGQGDYEQYFGPGTRLTVT.

The chain has TRBV4-1 and TRBJ1-5, with TRBD1 matching 7 bases. The V segment lost 0 bases and the J segment 3 bases; nucleotides outside the gene matches: 5. CDR1 and CDR2 (germline): MGHRA, YSYEKL. The CDR3 totals 16 residues. This CDR3 reads CASSQDRGGYNQPQHF. CDR3 DNA: TGCGCCAGCAGCCAAGACAGGGGGGGGTACAATCAGCCCCAGCATTTT.

The chain combines TRBV10-1 with TRBJ1-1; 9 bases are a match to TRBD1. Germline V gene lookup returns CDR1 WNHNN and CDR2 SYGVQD (reference sequence). J lost 1 base, V lost 7 bases, and 4 bases had no gene match. The CDR3 extends over 14 amino acids. In DNA, the CDR3 is TGCGCCAGCACACCGGGACAGGGGAACACTGAAGCTTTCTTT. It specifies CASTPGQGNTEAFF.

This clone has only a few counts. The J gene is TRBJ1-2, the V gene TRBV6-5; 9 bases are a match to TRBD1. The ends lost 5 bases at V and 4 bases at J; junction bases unmatched: 5. Germline CDR1 MNHEY, CDR2 SVGAGI. The CDR3 has 14 residues. This CDR3 is CASSTGGFPYGYTF. The CDR3 DNA reads TGTGCCAGCAGTACAGGGGGCTTTCCCTATGGCTACACCTTC.

There are a few counts of this clone. The rearrangement joins TRBV5-1 to TRBJ1-2, with TRBD1 matching 7 bases. The CDR3 loop spans 13 amino acids. Losses at the gene ends were 4 bases for V and 3 bases for J; bases not matched to a gene: 3. Germline assignment: CDR1 SGHRS and CDR2 YFSETQ. The CDR3 sequence: CASSPGQYYGYTF. CDR3 nucleotide sequence: TGCGCCAGCAGCCCGGGACAGTACTATGGCTACACCTTC. The entire variable domain, with the rest obtained from reference TRBV5-1 and TRBJ1-2, is as follows: KAGVTQTPRYLIKTRGQQVTLSCSPISGHRSVSWYQQTPGQGLQFLFEYFSETQRNKGNFPGRFSGRQFSNSRSEMNVSTLELGDSALYLCASSPGQYYGYTFGSGTRLTVV.

V is TRBV7-9 and J is TRBJ2-1; D perhaps matches TRBD2 (6 bases). This CDR3 contains 15 residues. CDR1 SEHNR and CDR2 FQNEAQ come from the germline V gene (reference sequence). V was pared by 4 bases and J by 4 bases, with 14 bases between. The CDR3 DNA is TGTGCCAGCAGCTACGGGGACTCCCTTTACAATGAGCAGTTCTTC. This encodes CASSYGDSLYNEQFF.

The chain employs TRBV6-1 and TRBJ2-7, with D unresolved. Germline lookup yields CDR1 MNHNS and CDR2 SASEGT. This CDR3 has 12 amino acids. V was cut by 5 bases and J by 2 bases, with 7 bases left in between. The CDR3 nucleotides read TGTGCCAGCAGTCTGACGGCCTACGAGCAGTACTTC. Its protein product is CASSLTAYEQYF.

Concerning this clone itself: The sample has other DNA sequences that encode this CDR3 too. The chain combines TRBV6-5 with TRBJ1-1; D is undetermined. CDR1 and CDR2 from the germline V gene are MNHEY and SVGAGI. The V gene lost 3 bases and the J gene lost 1 base, with 6 bases spanning the gap. This CDR3 region has 13 residues. The CDR3 nucleotides read TGTGCCAGCAGTTATGGCAGGAACACTGAAGCTTTCTTT. The encoded protein is CASSYGRNTEAFF.

The rearrangement uses TRBV15 and TRBJ2-3, with 7 nucleotides matching TRBD2. In germline, CDR1 is LNHNV, CDR2 YYDKDF (reference sequence). With 5 bases clipped from V and 4 bases from J, the junction kept 12 bases outside the gene matches. The CDR3 contains 16 residues. Here the CDR3 reads CATSVTSVIASDTQYF. The CDR3 nucleotides read TGTGCCACCAGCGTAACTAGCGTCATAGCGTCAGATACGCAGTATTTT.

This clone was observed a few times. The J gene is TRBJ2-2, the V gene TRBV5-6; no definite D call. Germline values: CDR1 SGHDT, CDR2 YYEEEE. V gave up 3 bases and J gave up 7 bases, with 7 bases separating them. The CDR3 has 12 residues. This CDR3 reads CASSYAIGELFF. Here the CDR3 DNA reads TGTGCCAGCAGCTACGCTATCGGGGAGCTGTTTTTT.

This sequence joins TRBV2 and TRBJ1-1, with D possibly being TRBD1 (6 bases). Germline CDR1 SNHLY, CDR2 FYNNEI. Trimming stripped 8 bases from V and 0 bases from J, with 16 bases between. The CDR3 length is 15 residues. The DNA for the CDR3 is TGTGCCAGCGGAGAGAGGGGGGGGATGAACACTGAAGCTTTCTTT. It specifies CASGERGGMNTEAFF.

This chain joins TRBV7-9 and TRBJ2-1, with TRBD1 as a possible D gene (6 bases). This CDR3 spans 15 amino acids. Trimming left V 6 bases short and J 4 bases short, with 16 bases between. CDR1 is SEHNR and CDR2 is FQNEAQ in the germline V gene (reference sequence). CDR3 amino acids: CASSSPGAGYNEQFF. DNA for the CDR3: TGTGCCAGCAGTTCCCCAGGGGCTGGTTACAATGAGCAGTTCTTC.

The table lists this clone with a count of one. The chain combines TRBV28 with TRBJ2-7; D unclear. Trimming removed 2 bases at V and 4 bases at J, with 6 bases between. The CDR3 is 12 residues long. Germline-derived CDR1 and CDR2 are MDHEN and SYDVKM. The CDR3 sequence is CASSLMGYEQYF. CDR3 nucleotide sequence: TGTGCCAGCAGTTTAATGGGTTACGAGCAGTACTTC.